The T cell receptor (beta chain) under discussion was sequenced for a study of OX40 agonist ivuxolimab in advanced cancers. Study-wide context: Ivuxolimab was an agonistic, fully human IgG2 monoclonal antibody directed against OX40 (CD134), a costimulatory receptor. The paper describes the monotherapy dose-escalation part (N of about 55 patients) of the phase I trial of ivuxolimab. Peripheral TCRbeta sequencing was intended to test whether TCR sequence diversity was altered and clonal T-cell expansion was caused by ivuxolimab. Partial responses were achieved by three dose-escalation patients, of whom one had hepatocellular carcinoma and two had cutaneous melanoma. Intravenous ivuxolimab was administered to patients every 2 weeks at six dose levels: 0.01, 0.1, 0.3, 1.5, 3 and 10 mg/kg. Of the roughly 54 patients in dose escalation, some 19 had hepatocellular carcinoma, roughly 15 had melanoma, 9 had renal cell carcinoma and 9 had head and neck cancer. Prior anti-PD-1, anti-PD-L1 or anti-CTLA-4 therapy was permitted, and checkpoint inhibitors had been received by about 37% of dose-escalation patients. A male proportion of under 85% and a mean age of approximately 61 years, ranging from about 20 to 79, were recorded for the dose-escalation cohort. Paper-wide results and their limitations: Low levels of normalized T-cell clonal expansion were also shown by some nonresponding patients. Antigen specificity was not determined for the clonally expanded peripheral T cells. On average, CD8+ T cells showed more expanded clones than CD4+ T cells after ivuxolimab. At doses of 0.1 to 3.0 mg/kg, clonal expansion of both CD4+ and CD8+ blood T cells was observed from baseline to week 6. Partial responders in the 0.1-3.0 mg/kg groups had among the lowest normalized peripheral clonal expansion, especially among CD8+ T cells.

As concerns this clone: Its antigen specificity is not known. The sample holds no much larger clone one base away, and base qualities are not on file.

The CDR3 covers 14 residues, taking in both the cysteine and the phenylalanine. Only CDR3 DNA is held: 42 bases, read in frame from base 1. The germline V gene supplies CDR1 KGHSH and CDR2 LQKENI. Ends trimmed: V by 5 bases, J by 4 bases; bases unmatched to a gene: 4. To sequence the TCRbeta CDR3 region, genomic DNA was isolated from the sorted cells. The immunoSEQ Assay was used for sequencing of TCRbeta CDR3 regions. Here the immuneACCESS table is served through TCRdb, limited to in-frame sequences with V and J called. Missing clones are a known gap in these copies; in checked studies unresolved V genes cover under half, and the rest lacks a known reason. The sample table contains approximately 82,000 clones; only one count was recorded for more than 75% of them. The ten largest clones take up around 2% of the sample. The trial excluded patients who had a history of autoimmune disease or were on systemic immunosuppression. Peripheral blood for TCR sequencing was collected from all dose cohorts at baseline, on cycle 4 day 1, and on cycle 7 day 1. The samples were taken from a phase I, first-in-human, multicenter, open-label dose-escalation trial of ivuxolimab. Adults with locally advanced or metastatic melanoma, renal cell carcinoma, hepatocellular carcinoma or head and neck squamous cell carcinoma were enrolled in the trial. Before TCR sequencing, CD4+ and CD8+ T cells were separately sorted from peripheral blood.

The chain is made from TRBV18 and TRBJ1-1, with 10 central nucleotides matching TRBD1. The specimen was CD4+ or CD8+ T cells sorted from blood, collected in a trial of the OX40 agonist ivuxolimab. This receptor was identified in an adult with an advanced solid tumor such as melanoma, head and neck, liver or kidney cancer. The DNA reads TGTGCCAGCTCAACGGGACAGGGGAGCACTGAAGCTTTCTTT. It encodes CASSTGQGSTEAFF.